This T cell receptor beta chain was observed in a study of resident and recirculating memory T cells in vitiligo. Overall study: Epidermis came from shave biopsies of lesional and nonlesional sites, plus PBMCs. Whole samples, not sorted cells, were homogenized and used for genomic DNA extraction.

Overall study findings and caveats: Different lesions suggested infiltration by different T cell clones.

Germline values: CDR1 SGHTA, CDR2 FQGNSA. J was trimmed by 9 bases and V by 1 base; bases with no gene match: 1. The CDR3 totals 13 residues. Data came from immunoSEQ multiplex PCR; TCRdb stores just in-frame clones and leaves some out. The data contain 60,000 to 80,000 clones, approximately 89% of them singletons. About this clone itself: The antigen remains undetermined.

The chain links TRBV7-2 to TRBJ2-2; 8 bases fit TRBD1. Sequencing was carried out using blood. The clonotype comes from a male donor with vitiligo. The CDR3 coding sequence is TGTGCCAGCAGCTTAGGGGACAGGAGGGAGCTGTTTTTT. This encodes CASSLGDRRELFF.